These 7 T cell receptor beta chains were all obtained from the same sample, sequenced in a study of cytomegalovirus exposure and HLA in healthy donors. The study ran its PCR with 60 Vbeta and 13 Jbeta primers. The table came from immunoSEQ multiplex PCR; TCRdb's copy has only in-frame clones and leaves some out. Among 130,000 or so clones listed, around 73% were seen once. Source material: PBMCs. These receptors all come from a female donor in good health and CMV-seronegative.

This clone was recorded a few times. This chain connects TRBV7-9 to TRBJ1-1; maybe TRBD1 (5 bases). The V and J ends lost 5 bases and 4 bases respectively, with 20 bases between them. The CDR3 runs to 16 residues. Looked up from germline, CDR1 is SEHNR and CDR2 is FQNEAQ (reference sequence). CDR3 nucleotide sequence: TGTGCCAGCAGCGTAGTTTCAAGTTTCGGGGGCACTGAAGCTTTCTTT. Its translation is CASSVVSSFGGTEAFF.

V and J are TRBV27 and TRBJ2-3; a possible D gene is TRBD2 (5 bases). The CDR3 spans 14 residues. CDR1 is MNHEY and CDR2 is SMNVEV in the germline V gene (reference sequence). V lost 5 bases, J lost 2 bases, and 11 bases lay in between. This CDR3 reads CASSTGVFTDTQYF. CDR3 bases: TGTGCCAGCAGTACCGGGGTTTTCACAGATACGCAGTATTTT.

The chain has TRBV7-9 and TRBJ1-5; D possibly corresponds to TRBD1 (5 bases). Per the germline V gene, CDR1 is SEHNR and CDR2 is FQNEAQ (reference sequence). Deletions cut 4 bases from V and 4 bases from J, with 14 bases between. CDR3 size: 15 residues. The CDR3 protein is CASSSLVDKNQPQHF. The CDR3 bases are TGTGCCAGCAGCTCCCTAGTGGACAAAAATCAGCCCCAGCATTTT.

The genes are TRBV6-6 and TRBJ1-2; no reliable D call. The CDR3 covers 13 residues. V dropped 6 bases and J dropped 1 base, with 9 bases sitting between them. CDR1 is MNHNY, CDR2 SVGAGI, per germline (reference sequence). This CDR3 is CASRSGNNYGYTF. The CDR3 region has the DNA TGTGCCAGCAGGTCGGGAAATAACTATGGCTACACCTTC.

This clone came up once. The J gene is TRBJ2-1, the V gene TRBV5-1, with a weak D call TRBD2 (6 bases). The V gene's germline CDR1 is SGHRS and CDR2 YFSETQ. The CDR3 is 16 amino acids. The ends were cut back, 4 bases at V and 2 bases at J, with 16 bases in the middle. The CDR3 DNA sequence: TGCGCCAGCAGCGATTTGAAGGACTATCCCTACAATGAGCAGTTCTTC. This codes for CASSDLKDYPYNEQFF. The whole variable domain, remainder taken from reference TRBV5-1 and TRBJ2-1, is KAGVTQTPRYLIKTRGQQVTLSCSPISGHRSVSWYQQTPGQGLQFLFEYFSETQRNKGNFPGRFSGRQFSNSRSEMNVSTLELGDSALYLCASSDLKDYPYNEQFFGPGTRLTVL.

Here the CDR3 DNA reads TGTGCCAGCAGCTTGGCCGGGGAGCCCCAGCATTTT. Its translation: CASSLAGEPQHF. This chain joins TRBV5-6 and TRBJ1-5; D unclear. CDR3 length: 12 residues. Germline loops: CDR1 SGHDT, CDR2 YYEEEE. V shed 0 bases and J shed 8 bases, with 6 bases lying between them.

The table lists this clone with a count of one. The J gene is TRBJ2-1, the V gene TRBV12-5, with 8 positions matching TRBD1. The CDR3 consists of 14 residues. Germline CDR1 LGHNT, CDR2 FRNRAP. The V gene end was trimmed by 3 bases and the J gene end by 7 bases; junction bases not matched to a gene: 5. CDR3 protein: CASGLGQGLNEQFF. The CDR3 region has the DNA TGTGCTAGTGGTTTAGGACAGGGTTTGAATGAGCAGTTCTTC.